The 2 T cell receptor beta chains below come from one sample, sequenced in a study of OX40 agonist ivuxolimab in advanced cancers. TCRdb keeps only in-frame clones here, not all; method: immunoSEQ multiplex PCR. The repertoire holds 25,000 to 35,000 clones, around 84% seen once, with about 12% in the top ten. The material was CD4+ or CD8+ T cells sorted from blood, obtained in a trial of the OX40 agonist ivuxolimab. Receptor source: an adult with an advanced solid tumor such as melanoma, head and neck, liver or kidney cancer.

The gene calls are TRBV10-3 and TRBJ2-5; D possibly corresponds to TRBD1 (6 bases). V was pared by 2 bases and J by 5 bases, with 12 bases between. From germline, CDR1 is ENHRY and CDR2 SYGVKD. This CDR3 region has 14 residues. The CDR3 coding sequence is TGTGCCATCAGTGAGAATGGACAGTTGGAGACCCAGTACTTC. This codes for CAISENGQLETQYF.

This chain uses TRBV28 with TRBJ2-1, with TRBD2 matching over 10 bases. Trimming took 5 bases from V and 1 from J; bases not matched to a gene: 5. Germline assignment: CDR1 MDHEN and CDR2 SYDVKM. The CDR3 is 16 residues long. DNA for the CDR3: TGTGCCAGCAGTCCCCGGACTAGCGGTTCCTACAATGAGCAGTTCTTC. Translating gives CASSPRTSGSYNEQFF.